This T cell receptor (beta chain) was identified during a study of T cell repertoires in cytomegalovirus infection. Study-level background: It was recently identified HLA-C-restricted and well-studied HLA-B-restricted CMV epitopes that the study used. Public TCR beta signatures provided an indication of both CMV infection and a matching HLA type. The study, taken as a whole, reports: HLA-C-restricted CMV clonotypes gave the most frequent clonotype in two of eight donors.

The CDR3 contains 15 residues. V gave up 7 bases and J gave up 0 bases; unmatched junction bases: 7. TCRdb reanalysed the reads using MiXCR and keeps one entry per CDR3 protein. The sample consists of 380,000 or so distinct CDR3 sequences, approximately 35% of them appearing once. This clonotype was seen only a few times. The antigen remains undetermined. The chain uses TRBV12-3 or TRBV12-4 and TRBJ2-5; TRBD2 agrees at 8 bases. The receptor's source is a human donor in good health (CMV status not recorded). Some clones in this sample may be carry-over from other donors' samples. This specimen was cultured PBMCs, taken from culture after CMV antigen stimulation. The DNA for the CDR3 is TGTGCCAGCAATCTTAGCGGGGCCAACCAAGAGACCCAGTACTTC. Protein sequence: CASNLSGANQETQYF.